A selection of T cell receptor beta chains follows, all from one sample in a study of T-cell memory formation after mild COVID-19. TCRdb itself ran the 5' RACE reads through MiXCR, one entry per CDR3 protein. Counted here are 350,000 to 400,000 distinct CDR3 sequences, roughly 21% occurring once; the ten biggest clones make up roughly an eighth. The sequenced material came from PBMCs or a T cell subset sorted from them (not recorded which). These receptors were taken from an adult woman who had mild COVID-19 (a few samples of this study predate the infection). Cell type and time point are not known. Both conserved end residues are part of each CDR3. The D gene is left open where the match is weak. Where a row states a size, it is once, few, many or the class of an expanded clone; other rows omit it.

J | size | length | V | D | DNA | CDR3
TRBJ2-5 | few | 14 | TRBV14 | TRBD2 | TGTGCCAGCAGCCAGGGCGCGGGGGTCGAGACCCAGTACTTC | CASSQGAGVETQYF
TRBJ2-7 | . | 14 | TRBV5-1 | TRBD1 | TGCGCCAGCAGCCCCGGACAGGTGATATACGAGCAGTACTTC | CASSPGQVIYEQYF
TRBJ2-2 | . | 11 | TRBV29-1 | . | TGCAGCGTCTCCCGAACCGGGGAGCTGTTTTTT | CSVSRTGELFF
TRBJ2-7 | . | 15 | TRBV12-3/TRBV12-4 | . | TGTGCCAGCAGCCCGGAGGGACTTAGGACGGGCGAGCAGTACTTC | CASSPEGLRTGEQYF
TRBJ2-3 | few | 15 | TRBV20-1 | TRBD1 | TGCAGTGCTAGAGTGGATTGGACAGGTACAGATACGCAGTATTTT | CSARVDWTGTDTQYF
TRBJ1-1 | few | 13 | TRBV6-6 | . | TGTGCCAGCAGTTACTCGGGTTACACTGAAGCTTTCTTT | CASSYSGYTEAFF
TRBJ1-4 | . | 14 | TRBV6-6 | . | TGTGCCAGCAGTTACGTCGGAACTAATGAAAAACTGTTTTTT | CASSYVGTNEKLFF
TRBJ1-2 | few | 13 | TRBV4-2 | TRBD1 | TGTGCCAGCAGCCAGGGGACAGGGGATGGCTACACCTTC | CASSQGTGDGYTF
TRBJ2-3 | few | 14 | TRBV5-1 | . | TGCGCCAGCATCGCCGGGACGAGCACAGATACGCAGTATTTT | CASIAGTSTDTQYF
TRBJ1-5 | few | 17 | TRBV15 | . | TGTGCCACCAGCAGAGGTTGGAGCTTGGGGGGCAATCAGCCCCAGCATTTT | CATSRGWSLGGNQPQHF
TRBJ2-2 | . | 14 | TRBV7-2 | . | TGTGCCAGCAGCTTAGGTCCGGGCCAAGGGGAGCTGTTTTTT | CASSLGPGQGELFF
TRBJ1-4 | . | 15 | TRBV5-1 | . | TGCGCCAGCAGCTTGCTGGGGGTTCGTGGAGAAAAACTGTTTTTT | CASSLLGVRGEKLFF
TRBJ1-6 | . | 15 | TRBV4-2 | . | TGTGCCAGCAGCCAAACAGGCCGAGGGGATTCACCCCTCCACTTT | CASSQTGRGDSPLHF
TRBJ1-2 | . | 14 | TRBV7-2 | . | TGTGCCAGCAGCTCCCTGGGGCAGCTCTATGGCTACACCTTC | CASSSLGQLYGYTF
TRBJ2-1 | . | 14 | TRBV7-3 | . | TGTGCCAGCAGCTTGAGTAGCGGTAACAATGAGCAGTTCTTC | CASSLSSGNNEQFF
TRBJ2-3 | . | 14 | TRBV29-1 | TRBD1 | TGCAGCGTCCTGGACAGGGGGTCGTCAGATACGCAGTATTTT | CSVLDRGSSDTQYF
TRBJ2-1 | many | 15 | TRBV12-3/TRBV12-4 | TRBD2 | TGTGCCAGCAGTTCCTCACTAGCGGGGGGTATTGAGCAGTTCTTC | CASSSSLAGGIEQFF
TRBJ1-5 | . | 12 | TRBV29-1 | TRBD1 | TGCAGCGCAGGGGGGGGCAATCAGCCCCAGCATTTT | CSAGGGNQPQHF
TRBJ1-4 | few | 14 | TRBV7-3 | . | TGTGCCAGCAGCCCCGAATGGCGGGGTGAAAAACTGTTTTTT | CASSPEWRGEKLFF
TRBJ1-1 | many | 14 | TRBV5-5 | . | TGTGCCAGCAGCCCTCCCCGAGGTAACACTGAAGCTTTCTTT | CASSPPRGNTEAFF
TRBJ2-1 | . | 18 | TRBV7-9 | TRBD2 | TGTGCCAGCAGCTCCCTTTCAATAGCGGGGGTTTCCTACAATGAGCAGTTCTTC | CASSSLSIAGVSYNEQFF
TRBJ2-3 | few | 15 | TRBV11-2 | . | TGTGCCAGCAGCGAACGAGGTCTGATGACAGATACGCAGTATTTT | CASSERGLMTDTQYF
TRBJ1-1 | few | 15 | TRBV4-1 | . | TGCGCCAGCAGCCAAGGCTGGGGAGGGAACACTGAAGCTTTCTTT | CASSQGWGGNTEAFF
TRBJ2-4 | . | 14 | TRBV7-9 | . | TGTGCCAGCAGCTTTAACCGGGACGGGCACATTCAGTACTTC | CASSFNRDGHIQYF
TRBJ2-1 | few | 16 | TRBV5-6 | TRBD1 | TGTGCCAGCAGCTTGGCGGACAGGGGGCCCTACAATGAGCAGTTCTTC | CASSLADRGPYNEQFF
TRBJ2-7 | few | 14 | TRBV7-8 | TRBD2 | TGTGCCAGCAGCGCCCACGGGGGGAGGTACGAGCAGTACTTC | CASSAHGGRYEQYF
TRBJ1-2 | few | 13 | TRBV5-5 | TRBD1 | TGTGCCAGCACCCGGACAGGGCACTATGGCTACACCTTC | CASTRTGHYGYTF
TRBJ2-2 | . | 15 | TRBV30 | . | TGTGCCTGGAGTGTAGGCAGCTGGAACACCGGGGAGCTGTTTTTT | CAWSVGSWNTGELFF
TRBJ2-5 | . | 14 | TRBV7-7 | . | TGTGCCAGCAGCTTAGCGGCTAGGGAAGAGACCCAGTACTTC | CASSLAAREETQYF
TRBJ2-2 | . | 15 | TRBV7-9 | . | TGTGCCAGCAGCTTCGGACAGACGAACACCGGGGAGCTGTTTTTT | CASSFGQTNTGELFF
TRBJ2-5 | many | 17 | TRBV4-2 | TRBD1 | TGTGCCAGCAGCCAAGATACCACTAGACTCAGGGGGGAGACCCAGTACTTC | CASSQDTTRLRGETQYF
TRBJ2-7 | few | 13 | TRBV11-2 | TRBD2 | TGTGCCAGCAGCGCGGGGGTGGGCTACGAGCAGTACTTC | CASSAGVGYEQYF
TRBJ2-3 | . | 15 | TRBV18 | . | TGTGCCAGCTCACCAAACCGGGGGGCCTCAGATACGCAGTATTTT | CASSPNRGASDTQYF
TRBJ2-2 | few | 14 | TRBV12-3/TRBV12-4 | TRBD2 | TGTGCCAGCAGTTTCGGGACTAGCGCCGGGGAGCTGTTTTTT | CASSFGTSAGELFF
TRBJ2-7 | many | 13 | TRBV5-4 | TRBD2 | TGTGCCAGCGGGGGGGGTTTCGGGAGCGAGCAGTACTTC | CASGGGFGSEQYF